This TCR beta chain was found in a study of T-cell reconstitution after alpha-beta-depleted transplantation in children. Concerning this clonotype: Its target is unknown.

Per germline, CDR1 SGHRS and CDR2 YFSETQ. The CDR3 length is 14 residues. Trimming cost V 7 bases and J 4 bases; bases outside gene matches: 9. Findings and limits, study-wide: From newly produced T cells came most of the T-cell counts and diversity one year after transplant.

Molecular barcoding with unique molecular identifiers was used for the TCRbeta library. TCRdb fed the PCR reads into MiXCR, producing one record per CDR3 protein. Found here are a few hundred thousand distinct CDR3 sequences, 25% to 30% of them singletons; the top ten hold 30% to 40%. The source was PBMCs, collected before TCRalphabeta/CD19-depleted stem cell transplant. The chain combines TRBV5-1 with TRBJ2-7, with 9 bases identical to TRBD1. The origin of this receptor is a boy younger than two with Wiskott-Aldrich syndrome, due to receive a stem cell transplant. CDR3 DNA: TGCGCCAGCGCCGGGACAGGGAACGTATACGAGCAGTACTTC. Its translation is CASAGTGNVYEQYF.